This T cell receptor (beta chain) is from a study of CD8+ T cells in alopecia areata (dated by TCRdb to 2017 to 2018). Background for the entire study: Treated patients were enrolled in an open-label pilot trial of oral tofacitinib, 5 to 10 mg twice daily, for moderate-to-severe alopecia areata. RNA came from the PAXgene miRNA kit for fixed scalp, the miRNeasy kit for PBMCs, and the RNeasy kit for mouse skin. Patients received tofacitinib for 6 to 18 months and were then followed off drug for 6 months to check for delayed response and recurrence. Scalp tissue and sorted CD4+ and CD8+ peripheral blood T cells from patchy and totalis/universalis alopecia areata patients and from healthy controls were covered by human TCRbeta sequencing. In both human patients and the C3H/HeJ mouse model, the study applied high-throughput TCRbeta sequencing to look at T cell clonal expansion in alopecia areata. Patients on tofacitinib were biopsied at baseline and after 4 and 24 weeks of treatment, and several of the patients also had a later scalp biopsy. Scalp clonality was compared among normal scalp (n=4), patchy alopecia areata scalp (n=8), and alopecia totalis/universalis scalp (n=8). immunoSEQ multiplex PCR using 35 Vbeta forward primers and 13 Jbeta reverse primers was used to amplify TCRbeta CDR3 regions. General findings and caveats noted by the study authors: Lesional scalp, especially in alopecia totalis/universalis, showed higher clonality and more expanded CD8+ clones than normal scalp, suggesting antigenic drive. Compared with mice, TCR sequences shared between patients were less clear, possibly partly because of HLA diversity across the patient population. Resident alphabeta T cells in normal human skin are also sequenced, complicating scalp TCR repertoire analysis, unlike mouse skin dominated by gammadelta T cells.

Peripheral blood and lesional scalp punch biopsies were obtained from patients with alopecia areata. PBMCs were isolated by density centrifugation and stained for CD3, CD4 and CD8, and CD4+ and CD8+ T cells were sorted on a FACSAria. The method was the immunoSEQ multiplex PCR assay. For TCR sequencing, RNA was extracted from every sample and reverse transcribed into cDNA to serve as template. First-strand cDNA was synthesized using SuperScript III with a 2:1 mix of oligo-dT and random hexamers. A synthetic immune receptor repertoire was used to measure amplification bias, and any remaining bias was corrected computationally. As for the original processing: Raw reads were preprocessed for error removal, and CDR3 was defined according to IMGT conventions as running from the conserved cysteine to phenylalanine. Clonality was calculated as 1 minus Shannon entropy normalized by log2 of the number of productive unique TCRs. Scalp TCRbeta sequences were cross-referenced with sorted blood CD4 and CD8 repertoires so that the CD4 or CD8 identity of scalp clones could be inferred. TCRdb mirrors the immuneACCESS table, restricted to in-frame sequences. Some clones are absent from its copies; in checked studies, under half trace to an unresolved V gene, and the reason for the others is unknown. That table gives V, J and clone size, and the DNA gave D and trimming. The sample yields some 110,000 clones; 35% to 40% were counted once. The ten largest clones capture approximately 3.3% of the sample.

From a lookup of the germline V gene, CDR1 and CDR2 are SGHRS and YFSETQ. The CDR3 spans 14 residues, from the cysteine through the phenylalanine. CDR3 DNA only is kept here, 42 bases in frame from base 1. V is cut by 4 bases and J by 1 base, and the space between the germline ends is 11 bases. On this clone: Which antigen it targets is not known. No qualities accompany the bases; no much larger clone lies one base away.

The sequence was collected from a human donor with alopecia areata. Recombination joined TRBV5-1 with TRBJ2-5; matching of 5 bases hints at TRBD1 as the D gene. Material: CD4+ T cells sorted from blood. The CDR3 reads CASSNPGFQETQYF. The DNA reads as follows: TGCGCCAGCAGCAACCCAGGGTTCCAAGAGACCCAGTACTTC.